This is a list of T cell receptor beta chains from one sample in a study of blood T cell repertoires in COVID-19. Some clones are missing from TCRdb's copy, which holds only in-frame ones; the method was immunoSEQ multiplex PCR. This table holds around 58,000 clones, over 75% found once. Specimen: peripheral blood. These receptors all stem from a human donor in a cohort sampled during active COVID-19. The CDR3 runs from the conserved cysteine through the conserved F or W. D genes are given only for firm matches. Not all rows give a size; the values are once, few, many and, for expanded clones, a class.

TRBV18	.	TRBJ2-7	TRBD2	CASTSGGHNYEQYF	TGTGCCAGCACTAGCGGGGGGCACAACTACGAGCAGTACTTC
TRBV5-1	large	TRBJ2-5	TRBD2	CASSTRTSGGAYETQYF	TGCGCCAGCAGCACTCGGACTAGCGGGGGGGCCTACGAGACCCAGTACTTC
TRBV21-1	.	TRBJ1-5	.	CASPRWGSNQPQHF	TGTGCCAGCCCCAGATGGGGCAGCAATCAGCCCCAGCATTTT
TRBV7-2	.	TRBJ2-1	TRBD2	CASSPLAGGDFLEQFF	TGTGCCAGCAGCCCACTAGCGGGGGGGGACTTTCTTGAGCAGTTCTTC
TRBV9	many	TRBJ2-2	.	CASKGGQNTGELFF	TGTGCCAGCAAGGGCGGGCAGAACACCGGGGAGCTGTTTTTT
TRBV19	.	TRBJ2-7	TRBD2	CASSIYAGDGYYEQYF	TGTGCCAGTAGTATTTATGCGGGGGACGGTTACTACGAGCAGTACTTC
TRBV30	.	TRBJ2-1	TRBD1	CAWSVYRGRQFF	TGTGCCTGGAGTGTTTACAGGGGGCGTCAGTTCTTC
TRBV6-5	.	TRBJ1-1	TRBD1	CASSLGTGDGEAFF	TGTGCCAGCAGTTTAGGGACAGGGGATGGTGAAGCTTTCTTT
TRBV4-3	.	TRBJ2-2	.	CASSLAFGSTGELFF	TGCGCCAGCAGCCTCGCTTTCGGGAGTACCGGGGAGCTGTTTTTT
TRBV6-2/TRBV6-3	.	TRBJ2-3	TRBD2	CASSPWTRTHGKTQYF	TGTGCCAGCAGTCCCTGGACTAGGACCCATGGAAAGACGCAGTATTTT
TRBV19	once	TRBJ2-1	TRBD1	CASRRDRADYNEQFF	TGTGCCAGTAGGCGGGACAGGGCAGACTACAATGAGCAGTTCTTC
TRBV7-2	.	TRBJ1-2	TRBD1	CASSSDRGGIYGYTF	TGTGCCAGCAGCTCTGACAGGGGGGGCATCTATGGCTACACCTTC
TRBV6-2/TRBV6-3	few	TRBJ1-1	.	CASSYPHSGTEAFF	TGTGCCAGCAGTTACCCCCATAGTGGCACTGAAGCTTTCTTT
TRBV19	.	TRBJ2-2	TRBD1	CASSLGQGARSTGELFF	TGTGCCAGTAGTTTGGGACAGGGGGCCCGATCGACCGGGGAGCTGTTTTTT
TRBV11-2	.	TRBJ2-1	TRBD2	CASSQLAGVYNEQFF	TGTGCCAGCAGCCAACTAGCGGGGGTTTACAATGAGCAGTTCTTC
TRBV6-1	.	TRBJ1-3	.	CASSDNPGSGNTIYF	TGTGCCAGCAGTGACAATCCAGGATCTGGAAACACCATATATTTT
TRBV10-1	.	TRBJ2-5	.	CASSTGLGGPQETQYF	TGCGCCAGCAGTACGGGTCTGGGGGGACCACAAGAGACCCAGTACTTC
TRBV9	.	TRBJ2-5	TRBD2	CASSVSSGVQETQYF	TGTGCCAGCAGCGTATCTAGCGGGGTACAAGAGACCCAGTACTTC
TRBV6-2/TRBV6-3	.	TRBJ1-2	TRBD1	CASSSTGALRGYTF	TGTGCCAGCAGTTCGACAGGGGCCCTCCGGGGCTACACCTTC
TRBV7-8	.	TRBJ2-7	.	CASSPSGPYEQYF	TGTGCCAGCAGTCCCTCGGGTCCCTACGAGCAGTACTTC
TRBV9	.	TRBJ2-2	.	CASSPRTGELFF	TGTGCCAGCAGCCCCCGGACCGGGGAGCTGTTTTTT
TRBV19	once	TRBJ2-6	TRBD1	CASSNRGRTGANVLTF	TGTGCCAGTTCGAACAGGGGGCGAACTGGGGCCAACGTCCTGACTTTC
TRBV18	.	TRBJ2-7	.	CASSPQRSEQYF	TGTGCCAGCTCACCACAACGGTCCGAGCAGTACTTC
TRBV7-2	few	TRBJ2-2	.	CASSRGGTGRTGELFF	TGTGCCAGCAGCCGGGGGGGGACAGGGCGGACCGGGGAGCTGTTTTTT
TRBV27	.	TRBJ1-1	.	CASSLAGPNTEAFF	TGTGCCAGCAGTTTAGCAGGGCCTAACACTGAAGCTTTCTTT
TRBV5-5	.	TRBJ1-1	.	CASSSLGTHTEAFF	TGTGCCAGCAGCTCCCTGGGCACCCACACTGAAGCTTTCTTT
TRBV9	.	TRBJ2-1	.	CASSVGIAETSYNEQFF	TGTGCCAGCAGCGTAGGAATAGCCGAGACTTCCTACAATGAGCAGTTCTTC
TRBV5-4	.	TRBJ2-3	.	CASSLGGPADTQYF	TGTGCCAGCAGCTTGGGGGGGCCGGCAGATACGCAGTATTTT
TRBV6-6	.	TRBJ2-3	TRBD1	CASSPEVGQGITDTQYF	TGTGCCAGCAGTCCCGAGGTCGGACAGGGGATTACGGATACGCAGTATTTT
TRBV24-1	.	TRBJ1-1	TRBD1	CATKGQVGTEAFF	TGTGCCACCAAGGGACAGGTGGGGACTGAAGCTTTCTTT
TRBV9	.	TRBJ2-7	TRBD2	CASSVVPHGEGEQYF	TGTGCCAGCAGCGTAGTGCCCCACGGGGAGGGCGAGCAGTACTTC
TRBV5-4	once	TRBJ1-4	.	CASSLAGQGSGEKLFF	TGTGCCAGCAGCTTGGCTGGGCAGGGCTCTGGGGAAAAACTGTTTTTT
TRBV27	once	TRBJ2-2	TRBD2	CASRFRAGRAGELFF	TGTGCCAGCAGATTCCGAGCGGGACGGGCCGGGGAGCTGTTTTTT